The 5 T cell receptor beta chains below all came from one sample that was sequenced in a study of T cells in women clearing cervical HPV infection. TCRdb's copy holds only in-frame clones and misses some; the assay was immunoSEQ multiplex PCR. The sample data list under 45,000 clones. The sequenced sample consisted of blood buffy coat. These receptors came from a woman between 18 and 69 years old with a cervical HPV16 infection that either progressed to CIN3+ or cleared (not recorded which).

As for this clone: Coverage ceases 3 residues before the CDR3 finishes, and the germline J gene fills in the end. The chain carries TRBV5-1 and TRBJ1-4; 7 nucleotides agree with TRBD1. This CDR3 has 14 residues. Germline V CDR1 and CDR2: SGHRS, YFSETQ. The part of the CDR3 DNA that was read is TGCGCCAGCAGCTCCGGGACAGTTAATTCACCA. Protein sequence: CASSSGTVNSP. In full, the CDR3 is CASSSGTVNSPLFF.

A note on this clone: Read sequence stops 3 residues before the CDR3 end, and the germline J gene provides the missing end. The genes are TRBV20-1 and TRBJ2-2; no firm D call. CDR1 and CDR2 from the germline V gene are DFQATT and SNEGSKA (reference sequence). The CDR3 has 14 amino acids. Between the trimmed V and J ends, which lost 1 base and 5 bases, there was a span of 11 bases. The CDR3 region is CSARGPSRTGELFF. The sequenced CDR3 bases are TGCAGTGCTAGAGGTCCTAGTAGGACCGGGGAG.

Of note for this clone: The read is 3 residues too short to cover the CDR3 end, so that end is filled in from the germline J gene. This sequence joins TRBV13 and TRBJ1-2, with a tentative D call TRBD1 (6 bases). CDR1 is PRHDT, CDR2 FYEKMQ, per germline (reference sequence). Trimming pared 3 bases from V and 2 bases from J, leaving 16 bases between. CDR3 length equals 16 residues. The CDR3 loop is CASSFGRGGLNYGYTF. Partial CDR3 DNA: TGTGCCAGCAGCTTCGGTAGAGGGGGTTTGAACTATGGC.

Concerning this clone itself: The read ends 3 residues early relative to the CDR3; the germline J gene fills the gap. The chain links TRBV19 to TRBJ2-7, with 10 bases that match TRBD1. Germline lookup yields CDR1 LNHDA and CDR2 SQIVND (reference sequence). After removal of 8 bases from V and 4 bases from J, the junction contained 2 bases not matched to a gene. The CDR3 runs to 12 residues. The sequenced part of the CDR3 DNA is TGTGCCAGTGGGACAGGGGAGTACGAG. Amino acids: CASGTGEYE. The full CDR3 reads CASGTGEYEQYF.

The sequenced part of the CDR3 DNA is TGTGCCAGCAGCACCTCCGGGACAGGGATGAACACCGGGGAG. This encodes CASSTSGTGMNTGE. The entire CDR3 is CASSTSGTGMNTGELFF. The chain couples TRBV7-8 to TRBJ2-2; 9 bases map to TRBD1. The CDR3 goes on 3 residues after the read ends, and that part is filled in from the germline J gene. CDR1 SGHVS and CDR2 FQNEAQ come from the germline V gene. V gave up 5 bases and J gave up 1 base; unmatched junction bases: 8. CDR3 length equals 17 residues.